Given below is one T cell receptor beta chain in context. Its antigen has not been determined. From the germline V gene, CDR1 is KGHDR and CDR2 is SFDVKD. The CDR3 goes from the cysteine to the phenylalanine over 13 residues. The protein alone is recorded here. The library was generated by 5' RACE. Each TCR library was prepared from about 3,400 ng of total RNA. For each sample, cDNA synthesis with SMARTScribe reverse transcriptase was split into eight separate reactions. During cDNA synthesis, unique molecular identifiers containing a 6-nucleotide sample barcode were introduced by template switching. TCRalpha and TCRbeta cDNA was amplified in two nested PCRs of around 15 and 9 cycles, and bead purification was carried out after each PCR. Before amplification, the cDNA was treated with uracil DNA-glycosylase and purified using the QIAquick PCR purification kit. The second PCR added Illumina TruSeq-compatible adapters along with sample-specific barcodes. Library quality and concentration were assessed using TapeStation and Qubit, and about 5.2 ng of each library was pooled. The pooled libraries were sequenced with 2 x 100 bp reads and custom sequencing primers on an Illumina HiSeq2500 single-index Rapid Run. As for the authors' bioinformatics: MiGEC version 1.2.6 was used for UMI-based consensus assembly to correct PCR and sequencing errors. MiXCR version 2.1.1 was used for V(D)J alignment, clonotype assembly and CDR3 extraction. Normalisation of gene usage, clonotype sharing and MAIT/NKT TCR abundance was achieved by analysing the top 1000, 10 000 and 20 000 clonotypes per sample. Diversity was computed as the inverse Simpson index with the vegan R package after downsampling to 27 000 UMIs. Statistical testing used paired Mann-Whitney U tests on the discordant twin pairs and applied Benjamini-Hochberg correction for multiple testing. TCRdb reanalyzed the reads, keeping one entry per CDR3 protein sequence and omitting DNA. These V and J calls are TCRdb output, not the study's own analysis. This sample's table lists fewer than 450,000 distinct CDR3 sequences. Roughly 2.6% of the sample goes to the ten largest clones.

This specimen belongs to a study of monozygotic twins with inflammatory bowel disease (dated by TCRdb to about 2019). For context, the study as a whole: In total, about 28 monozygotic twin pairs made up the full study: 19 Danish pairs, all IBD-discordant, plus nine German pairs, of which four were IBD-concordant and five were IBD-discordant. Disease-associated traits were sought mainly through comparisons between IBD patients and their genetically identical healthy co-twins within discordant pairs. Each individual had, on average, about 151 000 unique TCRalpha sequences and 181 000 unique TCRbeta sequences available for analysis.

Findings and caveats that apply to the study as a whole: No difference in repertoire similarity was observed between concordant and discordant twins, possibly owing to limited statistical power. Different T cell subtypes could not be distinguished in the analysis. Measured by the inverse Simpson index, TCRbeta repertoire diversity was lower in IBD patients than in their healthy co-twins. Fewer clonotypes were shared with other individuals by IBD patients than by healthy twins, most markedly in patients showing signs of disease activity. The results gave no support for a single strong signal or clonotype linked to IBD. Differing immunosuppressive treatments among patients may have added background noise and inter-individual variability to the repertoires.

From each donor, a roughly 2.5 ml peripheral blood sample was collected into PAXgene tubes and kept at -80 degrees C. Without any T cell sorting, total RNA was extracted from whole blood using the PAXgene blood miRNA kit on an automated QIAcube. Deep TCRalpha and TCRbeta repertoire profiling with unique molecular barcoding was performed on peripheral blood of monozygotic twin pairs concordant or discordant for inflammatory bowel disease. Smoking habits were recorded for all twin pairs, and individuals were classified as current, former or never smokers. The sequence was obtained from a human donor with ulcerative colitis or Crohn's disease, or a healthy co-twin of an affected twin (not recorded which). Sequenced material: blood. The chain was built from TRBV24-1 and TRBJ1-2. This receptor carries the CDR3 CASRDSPNYGYTF.